This T cell receptor (beta chain) was found in a study of cytomegalovirus exposure and HLA in healthy donors. About the study: Unique TCRs from HLA-typed donors, approximately 80 million of them, were held in an early data release. Whole-study results and caveats: There were some V segments, including TRBV6-2 and TRBV6-3, excluded as indistinguishable. Among TCR beta chains of equal frequency, HLA-associated ones were more clonally expanded in a later analysis. Most CMV-associated TCR beta chains were later found to appear HLA-restricted.

60 Vbeta and 13 Jbeta primers were used in PCR. Using immunoSEQ multiplex PCR, the repertoire was profiled, and TCRdb retains in-frame clones only, with some absent. The sample shows around 190,000 clones, over 75% of them seen only once. Between the trimmed V and J ends, which lost 4 bases and 7 bases, there was a span of 17 bases. From germline, CDR1 is SGHNT and CDR2 YYREEE (reference sequence). The CDR3 extends over 14 amino acids. A word on this clone: Its antigen is not identified.

Source material: PBMCs. The source of this sequence is a woman aged 30 to 39 in good health and CMV-seronegative. The V gene is TRBV5-4, the J gene TRBJ2-5; possible D gene TRBD2, 6 bases. This chain's CDR3 is CASSIGAGGWTQYF. The CDR3 region has the DNA TGTGCCAGCAGCATAGGAGCGGGTGGGTGGACCCAGTACTTC.